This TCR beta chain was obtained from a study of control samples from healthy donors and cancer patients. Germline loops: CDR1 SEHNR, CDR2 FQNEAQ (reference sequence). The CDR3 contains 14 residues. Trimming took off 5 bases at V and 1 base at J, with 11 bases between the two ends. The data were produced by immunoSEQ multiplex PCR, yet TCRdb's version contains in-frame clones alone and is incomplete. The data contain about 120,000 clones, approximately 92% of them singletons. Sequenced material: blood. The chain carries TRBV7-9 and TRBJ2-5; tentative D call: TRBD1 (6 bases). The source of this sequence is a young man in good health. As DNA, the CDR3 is TGTGCCAGCAGCCGCAGGGACATCCAAGAGACCCAGTACTTC. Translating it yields CASSRRDIQETQYF.